This TCR beta chain was sequenced during a study of OX40 agonist ivuxolimab in advanced cancers. Turning to the study itself: In three patients, partial responses were observed, one with hepatocellular carcinoma and two with cutaneous melanoma. Study conclusions and caveats: Low normalized T-cell clonal expansion was additionally recorded for some nonresponders. At 0.1 to 3.0 mg/kg, clonal expansion of CD4+ and CD8+ blood T cells had occurred by week 6. Partial responders receiving 0.1-3.0 mg/kg showed among the lowest clonal expansion.

Assay used: immunoSEQ multiplex PCR; TCRdb lists only in-frame clones, some missing. The sample has some 46,000 clones; about 89% are singletons. Concerning this clone itself: Its cognate antigen is unknown.

The specimen comprised CD4+ or CD8+ T cells sorted from blood, sampled in a trial of the OX40 agonist ivuxolimab. The sequence derives from an adult with an advanced solid tumor such as melanoma, head and neck, liver or kidney cancer.

The CDR3 reads CASSPRTGKNTEAFF. The CDR3 nucleotides are TGTGCCAGCAGCCCCCGGACAGGGAAGAACACTGAAGCTTTCTTT. This rearrangement joins TRBV13 to TRBJ1-1; 8 bases are a match to TRBD1. This CDR3 spans 15 amino acids. Germline loops: CDR1 PRHDT, CDR2 FYEKMQ (reference sequence). V trimming: 5 bases; J trimming: 1 base; junction bases outside the gene matches: 6.